Detailed here is one T cell receptor (beta chain). Its specificity is unknown. Positive CCR7 selection of CD45RO-negative cells yielded the naive CD8 cells, and terminally differentiated effector memory CD45RA+ cells were excluded. Donors were healthy HIV-negative adults without recent acute infections or vaccinations. Once extracted for a subset, genomic DNA was divided evenly among several immunoSEQ plates. Assay used: immunoSEQ multiplex PCR; TCRdb lists only in-frame clones, some missing. Here the sample spans millions of clones, about 92% being singletons. This sample was included in a study of shared clonotypes between healthy human individuals. Findings and limits, study-wide: In having few donors, the study represented limited genetic and exposure-history diversity. What naive subsets generally showed was a larger estimated richness than memory subsets showed.

This CDR3 is built from 19 residues. This chain links TRBV21-1 with TRBJ1-5; TRBD1, the table's D call, was not compared with the DNA. TRBV21-1 is deemed a pseudogene. The origin of this receptor is a man younger than 35 in good health. Some clones in this sample may be carry-over from other donors' samples. Sample: naive CD8+ T cells from PBMCs. CDR3 nucleotide sequence: TGTGCCAGCAGCTCCGTCAGGGGGGCCTCTTCCAATAGCAATCAGCCCCAGCATTTT. Protein product: CASSSVRGASSNSNQPQHF.